The 31 T cell receptor beta chains reported below all come from one sample, sequenced in a study of PD-L1 blockade in urothelial cancer. Here immunoSEQ multiplex PCR was the method, and the copy in TCRdb shows in-frame clones only, minus some. This repertoire shows about 87,000 clones, 84% found once; its top ten account for about 2.1%. The time point here: pretreatment peripheral blood. This material consisted of PBMCs, taken around atezolizumab (anti-PD-L1) treatment. Receptors were obtained from a man aged 60 to 69 with urothelial cancer.

The genes are TRBV5-1 and TRBJ1-1, with TRBD1 matching 9 bases. The germline V gene has CDR1 SGHRS and CDR2 YFSETQ. Trimming at V came to 3 bases and at J to 7 bases, leaving 10 bases not matched to a gene. CDR3 length: 15 residues. CDR3 DNA: TGCGCCAGCAGCTGGCAACAGGGGGCGGGGGGTGAAGCTTTCTTT. It is translated as CASSWQQGAGGEAFF.

This clone is a singleton in its sample. This chain uses TRBV10-3 with TRBJ2-1, with 10 bases aligning to TRBD2. Germline CDR1 reads ENHRY; CDR2 reads SYGVKD. The CDR3 contains 14 residues. With 7 bases clipped from V and 5 bases from J, the junction kept 5 bases outside the gene matches. The CDR3, as DNA: TGTGCCATCACCAAAGCGGGAGGGGACAATGAGCAGTTCTTC. Its protein is CAITKAGGDNEQFF.

V and J are TRBV2 and TRBJ2-7, with TRBD1 matching 7 bases. With 3 bases clipped from V and 4 bases from J, the junction kept 6 bases outside the gene matches. The CDR3 covers 14 residues. Germline CDR1 is SNHLY and CDR2 is FYNNEI. CDR3 nucleotide sequence: TGTGCCAGCAGTGATCTCGGCAGGGGGTACGAGCAGTACTTC. It translates to CASSDLGRGYEQYF.

The chain is built from TRBV27 and TRBJ1-1; a possible D gene is TRBD1 (6 bases). The V gene lost 6 bases and the J gene lost 4 bases, with 18 bases spanning the gap. Per germline, CDR1 MNHEY and CDR2 SMNVEV (reference sequence). The CDR3 extends over 15 amino acids. As DNA, the CDR3 is TGTGCCAGCAGGGGTGGGGGGGCTGGCGGCACTGAAGCTTTCTTT. Translation: CASRGGGAGGTEAFF.

The gene calls are TRBV28 and TRBJ1-5, with D uncertain. Germline loops: CDR1 MDHEN, CDR2 SYDVKM. This CDR3 contains 14 residues. Trimming removed 6 bases from V and 7 bases from J, with 16 bases in between. The DNA of the CDR3 is TGTGCCAGCAGCACACCCCAAAGACTCCAGCCCCAGCATTTT. Translated: CASSTPQRLQPQHF.

This clone appeared once. The genes are TRBV7-2 and TRBJ1-1; D gene ambiguous. Trimming left V 2 bases short and J 5 bases short, with 9 bases between. The CDR3 length is 13 residues. Germline lookup yields CDR1 SGHTA and CDR2 FQGNSA. This CDR3 is CASSLNQVTEAFF. CDR3 in DNA: TGTGCCAGCAGCTTAAATCAGGTGACTGAAGCTTTCTTT.

V is TRBV10-1 and J is TRBJ2-7; D perhaps matches TRBD1 (5 bases). Trimming removed 6 bases from V and 4 bases from J, with 10 bases in between. The CDR3 has 12 residues. Looked up from germline, CDR1 is WNHNN and CDR2 is SYGVQD (reference sequence). CDR3 nucleotide sequence: TGCGCCAGCAGCCTCGACAGTTACGAGCAGTACTTC. Residues: CASSLDSYEQYF.

This chain connects TRBV19 to TRBJ2-6; the match to TRBD1 covers 9 bases. Germline CDR1 and CDR2: LNHDA and SQIVND (reference sequence). This CDR3 region has 16 residues. J lost 8 bases, V lost 4 bases, and 9 bases had no gene match. The CDR3 here is CASSTLTGGGTNVLTF. Written as DNA, the CDR3 is TGTGCCAGTAGTACTCTGACAGGGGGTGGAACCAACGTCCTGACTTTC. Using reference TRBV19 and TRBJ2-6 for the parts outside the CDR3, the full variable domain is DGGITQSPKYLFRKEGQNVTLSCEQNLNHDAMYWYRQDPGQGLRLIYYSQIVNDFQKGDIAEGYSVSREKKESFPLTVTSAQKNPTAFYLCASSTLTGGGTNVLTFGAGSRLTVL.

This clone was picked up a small number of times. The CDR3 region is CASSWAGAGTEAFF. The CDR3 coding sequence is TGTGCCAGCAGCTGGGCGGGGGCGGGCACTGAAGCTTTCTTT. The V and J genes are TRBV5-5 and TRBJ1-1; D may be TRBD1 (6 bases). The CDR3 has 14 residues. Looked up from germline, CDR1 is SGHKS and CDR2 is YYEKEE (reference sequence). Trimming stripped 3 bases from V and 4 bases from J, with 13 bases between.

The V call is TRBV6-5, the J call TRBJ1-4; tentatively, D is TRBD1 (6 bases). This CDR3 has 15 residues. CDR1 and CDR2 from the germline V gene are MNHEY and SVGAGI. The V and J ends lost 5 bases and 7 bases respectively, with 17 bases between them. CDR3 loop: CASSPGTRIREKLFF. DNA for the CDR3: TGTGCCAGCAGTCCCGGGACAAGGATTCGTGAAAAACTGTTTTTT.

The V call is TRBV6-1, the J call TRBJ1-2; no clear D. The CDR3 length is 12 residues. Germline V gene sequence: CDR1 MNHNS, CDR2 SASEGT. V gave up 6 bases and J gave up 4 bases, with 9 bases separating them. CDR3 nucleotides: TGTGCCAGCAGCGACACAACCTATGGCTACACCTTC. Translated, it gives CASSDTTYGYTF.

The chain is built from TRBV7-2 and TRBJ1-2; the D is unclear. Trimming stripped 5 bases from V and 0 bases from J, with 13 bases between. The CDR3 has 15 amino acids. Germline lookup yields CDR1 SGHTA and CDR2 FQGNSA. This CDR3 reads CASSLMRDPNYGYTF. Here the CDR3 DNA reads TGTGCCAGCAGCCTGATGAGGGATCCTAACTATGGCTACACCTTC.

The chain links TRBV27 to TRBJ2-7, with D possibly being TRBD2 (6 bases). Germline V gene data show CDR1 as MNHEY and CDR2 as SMNVEV (reference sequence). Trimming removed 6 bases from V and 4 bases from J, with 19 bases in between. CDR3 length: 15 residues. Here the CDR3 DNA reads TGTGCCAGCAGCCTTACCGGGACTCCTGCGTACGAGCAGTACTTC. This sequence encodes CASSLTGTPAYEQYF.

V usage is TRBV5-8 and J usage is TRBJ1-2; 7 bases agree with TRBD1. With V trimmed by 2 bases and J by 3 bases, 1 base remained unmatched. Germline V gene sequence: CDR1 SGHTS, CDR2 YDEGEE. The CDR3 has 13 amino acids. CDR3 in DNA: TGTGCCAGCAGCTTTCAGGGGGACTATGGCTACACCTTC. Protein product: CASSFQGDYGYTF.

The chain links TRBV30 to TRBJ1-6; the match to TRBD1 covers 10 bases. J lost 7 bases, V lost 3 bases, and 12 bases had no gene match. The CDR3 consists of 17 residues. Germline CDR1 reads GTSNPN; CDR2 reads SVGIG (reference sequence). The CDR3 DNA sequence: TGTGCCTGGAGCGGACAGGGGGTAGGTGGGTCAAATTCACCCCTCCACTTT. It codes for CAWSGQGVGGSNSPLHF.

The V and J genes are TRBV5-8 and TRBJ2-5, with 8 bases fitting TRBD2. The CDR3 sequence is 17 residues long. V lost 2 bases and J lost 1; bases outside the gene matches: 10. Germline V gene lookup returns CDR1 SGHTS and CDR2 YDEGEE. For the CDR3, the DNA is TGTGCCAGCAGCTTAGAACTAGCGGCCAAATTCCAAGAGACCCAGTACTTC. Its protein is CASSLELAAKFQETQYF. The variable domain in full, completed from reference TRBV5-8 and TRBJ2-5, reads EAGVTQSPTHLIKTRGQQATLRCSPISGHTSVYWYQQALGLGLQFLLWYDEGEERNRGNFPPRFSGRQFPNYSSELNVNALELEDSALYLCASSLELAAKFQETQYFGPGTRLLVL.

This chain connects TRBV9 to TRBJ1-1; no clear D. Between the trimmed V and J ends, which lost 0 bases and 1 base, there was a span of 7 bases. Germline V gene data show CDR1 as SGDLS and CDR2 as YYNGEE. The CDR3 has 14 residues. CDR3 DNA: TGTGCCAGCAGCGTAGTTCCGGGGAACACTGAAGCTTTCTTT. Its translation: CASSVVPGNTEAFF.

This rearrangement joins TRBV28 to TRBJ1-4, with 9 bases lining up with TRBD1. From germline, CDR1 is MDHEN and CDR2 SYDVKM. V dropped 1 base and J dropped 8; count of bases not matched to a gene: 5. There are 15 residues in the CDR3. In nucleotides, the CDR3 is TGTGCCAGCAGTTTATACAGGGGGCAGCGAGAAAAACTGTTTTTT. Amino acids: CASSLYRGQREKLFF.

This chain joins TRBV5-4 and TRBJ2-7; a weak D match, TRBD2 (5 bases). The ends were cut back, 6 bases at V and 2 bases at J, with 21 bases in the middle. There are 16 residues in the CDR3. The germline CDR1 and CDR2 sequences are SGHNT and YYREEE (reference sequence). This CDR3 reads CASKEDPLFSAYEQYF. CDR3 DNA: TGTGCCAGCAAGGAGGACCCCCTCTTCTCGGCCTACGAGCAGTACTTC.

V usage is TRBV30 and J usage is TRBJ2-7; 11 nucleotides match TRBD1. Unmatched junction bases numbered 3, after V lost 4 bases and J lost 7 bases. Germline-derived CDR1 and CDR2 are GTSNPN and SVGIG (reference sequence). The CDR3 runs to 12 residues. The CDR3 nucleotides read TGTGCCTGGATGGACAGGGGGCTGGAGCAGTACTTC. Its protein product is CAWMDRGLEQYF.

This chain connects TRBV18 to TRBJ2-7; TRBD2 might be the D (6 bases). The length of the CDR3 is 14 residues. Germline CDR1 KGHSH, CDR2 LQKENI. V was cut by 3 bases and J by 1 base, with 10 bases left in between. CDR3 protein: CASSPEGGSYEQYF. The CDR3 DNA is TGTGCCAGCTCACCCGAGGGAGGATCCTACGAGCAGTACTTC. Full variable domain (remainder filled in from reference TRBV18 and TRBJ2-7): NAGVMQNPRHLVRRRGQEARLRCSPMKGHSHVYWYRQLPEEGLKFMVYLQKENIIDESGMPKERFSAEFPKEGPSILRIQQVVRGDSAAYFCASSPEGGSYEQYFGPGTRLTVT.

The rearrangement joins TRBV15 to TRBJ2-2; D perhaps matches TRBD2 (5 bases). Trimming removed 1 base at V and 6 bases at J, with 12 bases between. Germline CDR1 reads LNHNV; CDR2 reads YYDKDF (reference sequence). The CDR3 length is 15 residues. The CDR3 region has the DNA TGTGCCACCAGCAGAGGGACTCCTCGGGCCGGGGAGCTGTTTTTT. Its translation is CATSRGTPRAGELFF.

V gene TRBV29-1 combines with J gene TRBJ2-7, with 7 nucleotides matching TRBD1. The trim removed 8 bases at V and 3 bases at J, leaving 10 bases unmatched. Germline V CDR1 and CDR2: SQVTM, ANQGSEA. CDR3 length: 13 residues. The CDR3 region is CSFSRGLGYEQYF. The CDR3 region has the DNA TGCAGCTTCTCCAGGGGGTTGGGCTACGAGCAGTACTTC.

This clone was detected a few times. This chain links TRBV29-1 with TRBJ2-3; D unclear. The V gene's germline CDR1 is SQVTM and CDR2 ANQGSEA. This CDR3 region has 16 residues. Trimming removed 1 base at V and 2 bases at J, with 16 bases between. CDR3 protein: CSVEAPDGGFTDTQYF. In DNA form, the CDR3 reads TGCAGCGTTGAAGCCCCCGACGGCGGCTTCACAGATACGCAGTATTTT.

The V call is TRBV5-1, the J call TRBJ2-7; D is unclear. V lost 0 bases, J lost 7 bases, and 5 bases lay in between. The CDR3 covers 11 residues. The germline CDR1 and CDR2 sequences are SGHRS and YFSETQ. CDR3 in amino acids: CASSLDREQYF. CDR3 DNA sequence: TGCGCCAGCAGCTTGGACCGGGAGCAGTACTTC.

The rearrangement joins TRBV30 to TRBJ1-2; 11 bases fit TRBD1. J gave up 6 bases and V 3 bases, and 9 bases lay outside the gene matches. The V gene's germline CDR1 is GTSNPN and CDR2 SVGIG (reference sequence). CDR3 length: 15 amino acids. CDR3: CAWRRGRTGGDGYTF. CDR3 coding DNA: TGTGCCTGGAGAAGGGGTAGGACAGGGGGCGATGGCTACACCTTC.

J is TRBJ1-2 and V is TRBV19; D is undetermined. Germline-derived CDR1 and CDR2 are LNHDA and SQIVND (reference sequence). V lost 1 base and J 8 bases, leaving 11 bases between the germline ends. The CDR3 spans 13 residues. CDR3 DNA sequence: TGTGCCAGTAGTATAGGAGAAGGGAGAGGCTACACCTTC. Residues: CASSIGEGRGYTF.

This clone was seen more than once but under ten times. The chain uses TRBV25-1 and TRBJ1-3; 7 positions match TRBD1. Germline V gene data show CDR1 as MGHDK and CDR2 as SYGVNS. V lost 2 bases, J lost 1 base, and 2 bases stayed unmatched. The CDR3 loop spans 15 amino acids. CDR3 coding DNA: TGTGCCAGCAGTGAACCAGGGGGGTCTGGAAACACCATATATTTT. As protein: CASSEPGGSGNTIYF.

The chain couples TRBV4-1 to TRBJ2-5, with D perhaps TRBD1 (6 bases). Germline values: CDR1 MGHRA, CDR2 YSYEKL. V was pared by 2 bases and J by 5 bases, with 18 bases between. The CDR3 contains 16 residues. CDR3 amino acids: CASSQRVQGWGETQYF. The CDR3 DNA follows: TGCGCCAGCAGCCAACGAGTTCAGGGGTGGGGGGAGACCCAGTACTTC.

This clone appeared once. The chain combines TRBV5-8 with TRBJ2-3; TRBD2 matches 8 bases. CDR1 and CDR2 (germline): SGHTS, YDEGEE. The V and J ends lost 2 bases and 4 bases, in that order; junction bases with no gene match: 6. The CDR3 runs to 15 residues. Here the CDR3 reads CASSLAGVGADTQYF. CDR3 sequence (DNA): TGTGCCAGCAGCTTAGCGGGAGTTGGGGCAGATACGCAGTATTTT.

This chain joins TRBV6-5 and TRBJ2-3, with D unclear. Germline V gene sequence: CDR1 MNHEY, CDR2 SVGAGI. The CDR3 has 12 amino acids. The V gene lost 6 bases and the J gene lost 2 bases, with 6 bases spanning the gap. The CDR3 is CASSSTTDTQYF. CDR3 DNA sequence: TGTGCCAGCAGCAGTACCACAGATACGCAGTATTTT.